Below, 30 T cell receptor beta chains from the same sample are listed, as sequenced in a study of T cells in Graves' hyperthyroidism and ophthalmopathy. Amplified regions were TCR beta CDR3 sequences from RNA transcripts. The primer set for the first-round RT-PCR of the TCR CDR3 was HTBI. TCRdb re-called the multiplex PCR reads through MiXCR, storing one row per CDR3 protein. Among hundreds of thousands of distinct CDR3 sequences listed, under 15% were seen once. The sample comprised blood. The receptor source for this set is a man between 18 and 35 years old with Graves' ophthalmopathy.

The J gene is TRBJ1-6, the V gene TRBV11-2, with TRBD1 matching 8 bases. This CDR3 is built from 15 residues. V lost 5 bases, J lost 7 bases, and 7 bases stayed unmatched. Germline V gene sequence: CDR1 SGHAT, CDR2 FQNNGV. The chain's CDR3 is CASSPRAGGNSPLHF. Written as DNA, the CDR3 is TGTGCCAGCAGCCCTCGCGCAGGGGGCAATTCACCCCTCCACTTT.

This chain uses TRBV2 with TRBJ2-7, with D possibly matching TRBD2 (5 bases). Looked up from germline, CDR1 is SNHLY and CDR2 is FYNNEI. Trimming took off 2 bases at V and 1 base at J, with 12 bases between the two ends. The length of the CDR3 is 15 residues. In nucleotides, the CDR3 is TGTGCCAGCAGTGAATCGGCCAGCGGTTCCTACGAGCAGTACTTC. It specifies CASSESASGSYEQYF.

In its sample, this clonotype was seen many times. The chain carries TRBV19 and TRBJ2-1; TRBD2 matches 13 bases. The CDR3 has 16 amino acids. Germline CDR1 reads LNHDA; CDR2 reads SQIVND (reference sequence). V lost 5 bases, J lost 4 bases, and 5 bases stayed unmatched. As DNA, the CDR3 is TGTGCCAGTAGTCCCAGGACTAGCGGGGGTTACAATGAGCAGTTCTTC. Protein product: CASSPRTSGGYNEQFF.

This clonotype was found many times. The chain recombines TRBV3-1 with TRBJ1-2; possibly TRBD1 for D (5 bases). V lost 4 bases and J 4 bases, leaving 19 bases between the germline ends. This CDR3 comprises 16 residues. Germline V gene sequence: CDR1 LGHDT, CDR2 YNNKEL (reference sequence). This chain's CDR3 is CASSLQVMGVSYGYTF. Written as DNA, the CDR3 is TGTGCCAGCAGCCTCCAAGTAATGGGGGTGTCCTATGGCTACACCTTC.

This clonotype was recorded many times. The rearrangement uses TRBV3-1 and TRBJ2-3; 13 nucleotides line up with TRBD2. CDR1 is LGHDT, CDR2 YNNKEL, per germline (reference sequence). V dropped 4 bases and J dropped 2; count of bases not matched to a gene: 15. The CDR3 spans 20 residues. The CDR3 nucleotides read TGTGCCAGCAGCCGCCACGGCGCCCCCGGACTAGCGGGAGTCACAGATACGCAGTATTTT. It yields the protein CASSRHGAPGLAGVTDTQYF.

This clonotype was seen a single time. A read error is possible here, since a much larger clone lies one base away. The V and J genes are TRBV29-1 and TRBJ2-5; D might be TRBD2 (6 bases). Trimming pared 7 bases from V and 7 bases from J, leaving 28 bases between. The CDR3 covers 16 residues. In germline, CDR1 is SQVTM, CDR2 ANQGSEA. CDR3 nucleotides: TGCAGCGCTGAGACCTCCGGGGGTCGGCCTCCAGGGACCCAGTACTTC. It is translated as CSAETSGGRPPGTQYF.

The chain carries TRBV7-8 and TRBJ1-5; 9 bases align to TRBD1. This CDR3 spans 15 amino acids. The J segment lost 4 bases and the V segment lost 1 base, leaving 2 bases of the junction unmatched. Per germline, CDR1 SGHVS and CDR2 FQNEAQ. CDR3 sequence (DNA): TGTGCCAGCAGCTTAGTGGGGACAGGGAATCAGCCCCAGCATTTT. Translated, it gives CASSLVGTGNQPQHF.

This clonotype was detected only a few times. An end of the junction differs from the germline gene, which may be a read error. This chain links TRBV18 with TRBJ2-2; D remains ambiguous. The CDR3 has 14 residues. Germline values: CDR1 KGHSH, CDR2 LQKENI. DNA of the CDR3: TGTGCCAGCTCCCCACTACCGTGGACCGGGGAGCTGTTTTTT. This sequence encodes CASSPLPWTGELFF.

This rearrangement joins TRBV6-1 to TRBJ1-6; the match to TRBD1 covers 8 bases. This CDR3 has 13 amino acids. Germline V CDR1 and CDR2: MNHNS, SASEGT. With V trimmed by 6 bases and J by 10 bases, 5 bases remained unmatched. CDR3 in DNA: TGTGCCAGCAGAACAGGGGGTGGATCACCCCTCCACTTT. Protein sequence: CASRTGGGSPLHF.

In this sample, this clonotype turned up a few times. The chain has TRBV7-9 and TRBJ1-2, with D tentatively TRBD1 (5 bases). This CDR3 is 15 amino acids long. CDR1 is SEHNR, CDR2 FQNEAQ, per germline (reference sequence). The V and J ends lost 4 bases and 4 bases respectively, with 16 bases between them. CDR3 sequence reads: CASSWGGEGPYGYTF. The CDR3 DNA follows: TGTGCCAGCAGCTGGGGGGGGGAAGGGCCCTATGGCTACACCTTC.

The CDR3 spells CSAADSSDTQYF. As DNA, the CDR3 is TGCAGTGCAGCCGACAGTTCAGATACGCAGTATTTT. The genes are TRBV20-1 and TRBJ2-3, with D maybe TRBD1 (5 bases). Germline-derived CDR1 and CDR2 are DFQATT and SNEGSKA (reference sequence). The CDR3 consists of 12 residues. Between the trimmed V and J ends, which lost 6 bases and 4 bases, there was a span of 11 bases.

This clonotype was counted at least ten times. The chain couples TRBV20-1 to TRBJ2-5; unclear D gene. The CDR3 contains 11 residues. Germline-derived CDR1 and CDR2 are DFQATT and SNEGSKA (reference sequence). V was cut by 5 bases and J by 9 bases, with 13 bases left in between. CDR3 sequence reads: CSALGSLAQYF. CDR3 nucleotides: TGCAGTGCTCTGGGCTCTTTGGCCCAGTACTTC.

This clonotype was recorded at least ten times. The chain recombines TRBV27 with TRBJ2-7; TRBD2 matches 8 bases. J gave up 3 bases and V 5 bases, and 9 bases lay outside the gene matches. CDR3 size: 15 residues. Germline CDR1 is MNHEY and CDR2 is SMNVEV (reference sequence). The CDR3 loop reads CASSASAGAFYEQYF. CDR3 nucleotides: TGTGCCAGCAGTGCCTCAGCGGGAGCCTTCTACGAGCAGTACTTC.

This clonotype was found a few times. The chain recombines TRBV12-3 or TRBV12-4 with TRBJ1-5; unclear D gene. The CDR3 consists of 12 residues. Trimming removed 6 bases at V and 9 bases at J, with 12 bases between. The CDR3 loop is CASSVPSGPQHF. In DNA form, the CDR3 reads TGTGCCAGCAGCGTACCTTCGGGGCCCCAGCATTTT.

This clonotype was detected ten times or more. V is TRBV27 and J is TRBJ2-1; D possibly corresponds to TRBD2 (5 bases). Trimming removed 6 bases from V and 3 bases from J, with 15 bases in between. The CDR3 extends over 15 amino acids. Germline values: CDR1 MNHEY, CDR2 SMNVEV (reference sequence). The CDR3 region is CASRLTSTYYNEQFF. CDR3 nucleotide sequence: TGTGCCAGCAGGCTTACTAGTACCTACTACAATGAGCAGTTCTTC.

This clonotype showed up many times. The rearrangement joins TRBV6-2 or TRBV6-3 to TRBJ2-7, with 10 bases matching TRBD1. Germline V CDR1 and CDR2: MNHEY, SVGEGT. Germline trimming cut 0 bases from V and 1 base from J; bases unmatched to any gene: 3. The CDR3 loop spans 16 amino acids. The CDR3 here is CASSYSMGQGSYEQYF. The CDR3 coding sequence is TGTGCCAGCAGTTACTCGATGGGACAGGGGTCCTACGAGCAGTACTTC.

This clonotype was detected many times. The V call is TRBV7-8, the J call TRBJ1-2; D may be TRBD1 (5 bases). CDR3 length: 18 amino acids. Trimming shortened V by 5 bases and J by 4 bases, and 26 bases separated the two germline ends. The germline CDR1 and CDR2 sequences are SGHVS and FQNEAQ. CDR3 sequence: CASSPIGVKPGTSYGYTF. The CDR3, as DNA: TGTGCCAGCAGCCCCATAGGGGTGAAGCCTGGGACCTCCTATGGCTACACCTTC.

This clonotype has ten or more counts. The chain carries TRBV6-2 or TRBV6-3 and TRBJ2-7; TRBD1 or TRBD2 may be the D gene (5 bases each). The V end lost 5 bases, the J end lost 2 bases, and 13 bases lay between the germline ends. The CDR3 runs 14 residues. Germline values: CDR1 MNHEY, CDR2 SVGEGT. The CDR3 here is CASSPGDRPYEQYF. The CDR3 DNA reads TGTGCCAGCAGTCCTGGGGACCGACCCTACGAGCAGTACTTC.

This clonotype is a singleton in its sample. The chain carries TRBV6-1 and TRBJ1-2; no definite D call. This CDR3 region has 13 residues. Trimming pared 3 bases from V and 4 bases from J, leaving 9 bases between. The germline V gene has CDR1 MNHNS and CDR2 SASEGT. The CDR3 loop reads CASSEGKTYGYTF. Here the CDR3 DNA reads TGTGCCAGCAGTGAGGGGAAAACCTATGGCTACACCTTC.

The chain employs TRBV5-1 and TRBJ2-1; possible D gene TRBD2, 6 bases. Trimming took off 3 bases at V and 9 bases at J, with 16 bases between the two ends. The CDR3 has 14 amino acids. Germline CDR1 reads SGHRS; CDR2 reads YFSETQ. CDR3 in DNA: TGCGCCAGCAGCTGGGACTCAGCGGCCGGTGAGCAGTTCTTC. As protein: CASSWDSAAGEQFF.

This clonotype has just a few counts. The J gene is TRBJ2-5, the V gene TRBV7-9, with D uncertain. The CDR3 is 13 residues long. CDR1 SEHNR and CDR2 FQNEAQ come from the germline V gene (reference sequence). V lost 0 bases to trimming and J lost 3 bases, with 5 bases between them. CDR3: CASSLAREETQYF. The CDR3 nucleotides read TGTGCCAGCAGCTTAGCGAGAGAAGAGACCCAGTACTTC.

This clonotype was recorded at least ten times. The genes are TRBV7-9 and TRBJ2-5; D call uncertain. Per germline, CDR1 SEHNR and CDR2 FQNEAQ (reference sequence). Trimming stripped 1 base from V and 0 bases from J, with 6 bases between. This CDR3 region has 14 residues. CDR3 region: CASSLVPNQETQYF. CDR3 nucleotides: TGTGCCAGCAGCTTAGTTCCAAACCAAGAGACCCAGTACTTC.

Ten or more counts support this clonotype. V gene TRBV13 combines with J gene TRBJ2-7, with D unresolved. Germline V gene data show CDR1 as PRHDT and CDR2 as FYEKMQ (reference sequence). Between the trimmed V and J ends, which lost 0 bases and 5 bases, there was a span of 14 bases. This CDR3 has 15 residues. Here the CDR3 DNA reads TGTGCCAGCAGCTTAGGTGGCAGCTCAGTGGACGAGCAGTACTTC. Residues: CASSLGGSSVDEQYF.

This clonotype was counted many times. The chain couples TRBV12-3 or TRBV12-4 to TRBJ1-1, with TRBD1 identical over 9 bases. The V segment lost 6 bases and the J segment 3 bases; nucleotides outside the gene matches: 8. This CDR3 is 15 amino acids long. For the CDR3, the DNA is TGTGCCAGCAGCTTGGCAGACAGGGGGGACACTGAAGCTTTCTTT. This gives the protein CASSLADRGDTEAFF.

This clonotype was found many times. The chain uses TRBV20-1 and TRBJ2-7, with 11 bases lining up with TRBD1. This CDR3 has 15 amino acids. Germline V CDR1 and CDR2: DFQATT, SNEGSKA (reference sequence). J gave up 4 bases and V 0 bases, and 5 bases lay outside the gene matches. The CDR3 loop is CSARDRDRGLYEQYF. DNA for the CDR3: TGCAGTGCTAGAGACCGGGACAGGGGGTTGTACGAGCAGTACTTC.

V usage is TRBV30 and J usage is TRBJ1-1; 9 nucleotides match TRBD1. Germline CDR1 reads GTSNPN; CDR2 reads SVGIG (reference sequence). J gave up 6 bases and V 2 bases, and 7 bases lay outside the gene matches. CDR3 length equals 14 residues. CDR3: CAWSPTGGRAEAFF. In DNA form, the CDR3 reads TGTGCCTGGAGTCCTACAGGGGGCAGGGCTGAAGCTTTCTTT.

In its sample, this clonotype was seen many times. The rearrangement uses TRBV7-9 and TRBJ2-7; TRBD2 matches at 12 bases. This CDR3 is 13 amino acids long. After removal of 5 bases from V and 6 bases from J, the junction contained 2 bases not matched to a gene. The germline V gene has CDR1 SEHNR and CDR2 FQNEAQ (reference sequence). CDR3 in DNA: TGTGCCAGCAGCCCGGGACTAGCGGGCGAGCAGTACTTC. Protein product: CASSPGLAGEQYF.

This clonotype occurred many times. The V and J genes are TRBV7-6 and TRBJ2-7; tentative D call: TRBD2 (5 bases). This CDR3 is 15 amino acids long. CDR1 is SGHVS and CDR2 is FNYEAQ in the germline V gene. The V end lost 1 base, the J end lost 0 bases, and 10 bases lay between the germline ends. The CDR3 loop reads CASSLGSGSSYEQYF. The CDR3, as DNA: TGTGCCAGCAGCTTAGGATCGGGGTCCTCCTACGAGCAGTACTTC.

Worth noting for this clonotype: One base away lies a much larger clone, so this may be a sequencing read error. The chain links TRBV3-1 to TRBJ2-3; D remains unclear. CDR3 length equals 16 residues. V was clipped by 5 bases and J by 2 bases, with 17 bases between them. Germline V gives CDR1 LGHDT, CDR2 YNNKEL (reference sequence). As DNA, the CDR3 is TGTGCCAGCAGCGGGCCTGGTGCGGCTCCCACAGATACGCAGTATTTT. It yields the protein CASSGPGAAPTDTQYF.

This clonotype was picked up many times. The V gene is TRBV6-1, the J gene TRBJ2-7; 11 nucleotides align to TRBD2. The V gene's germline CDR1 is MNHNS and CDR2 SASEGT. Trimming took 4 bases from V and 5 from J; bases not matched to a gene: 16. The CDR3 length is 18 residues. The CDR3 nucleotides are TGTGCCAGCAGTGCGTTAGGATACTGGGCACTAGCGGGAGACGAGCAGTACTTC. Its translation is CASSALGYWALAGDEQYF.